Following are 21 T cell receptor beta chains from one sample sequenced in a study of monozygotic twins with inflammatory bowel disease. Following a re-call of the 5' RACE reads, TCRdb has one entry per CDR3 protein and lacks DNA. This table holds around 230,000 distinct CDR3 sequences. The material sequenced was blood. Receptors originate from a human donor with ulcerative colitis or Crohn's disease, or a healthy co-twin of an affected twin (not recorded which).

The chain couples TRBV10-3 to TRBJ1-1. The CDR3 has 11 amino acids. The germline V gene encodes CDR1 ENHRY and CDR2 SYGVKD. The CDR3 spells CAIRGNTEAFF.

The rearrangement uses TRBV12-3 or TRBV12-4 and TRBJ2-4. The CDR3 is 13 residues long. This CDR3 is CASSLISRIIQYF.

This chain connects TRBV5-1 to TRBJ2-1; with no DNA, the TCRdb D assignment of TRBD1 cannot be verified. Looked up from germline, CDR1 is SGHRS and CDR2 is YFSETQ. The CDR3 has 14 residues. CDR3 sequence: CASSVHRGDNEQFF.

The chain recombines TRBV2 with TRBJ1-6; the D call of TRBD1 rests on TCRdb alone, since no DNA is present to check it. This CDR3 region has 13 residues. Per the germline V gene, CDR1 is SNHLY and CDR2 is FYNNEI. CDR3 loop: CAGTKSYNSPLHF.

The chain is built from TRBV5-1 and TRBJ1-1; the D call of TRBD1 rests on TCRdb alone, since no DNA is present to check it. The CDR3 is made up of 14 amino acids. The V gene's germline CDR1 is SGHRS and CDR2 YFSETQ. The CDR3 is CASSSGQLNTEAFF.

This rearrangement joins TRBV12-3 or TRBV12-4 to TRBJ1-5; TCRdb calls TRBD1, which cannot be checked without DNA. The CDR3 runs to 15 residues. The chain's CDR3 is CASSPSTGLYQPQHF.

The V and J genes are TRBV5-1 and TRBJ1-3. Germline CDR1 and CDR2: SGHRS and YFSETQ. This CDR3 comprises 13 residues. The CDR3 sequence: CASSFGSGNTIYF.

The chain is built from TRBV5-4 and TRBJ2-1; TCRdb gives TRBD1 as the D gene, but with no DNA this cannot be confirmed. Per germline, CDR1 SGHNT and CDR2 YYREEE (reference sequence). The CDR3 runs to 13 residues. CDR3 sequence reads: CASRGGGYNEQFF.

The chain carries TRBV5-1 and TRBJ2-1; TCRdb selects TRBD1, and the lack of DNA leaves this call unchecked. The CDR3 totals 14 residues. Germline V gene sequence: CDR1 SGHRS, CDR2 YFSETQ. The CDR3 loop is CASSVALALDEQFF. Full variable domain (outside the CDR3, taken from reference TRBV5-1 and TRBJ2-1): KAGVTQTPRYLIKTRGQQVTLSCSPISGHRSVSWYQQTPGQGLQFLFEYFSETQRNKGNFPGRFSGRQFSNSRSEMNVSTLELGDSALYLCASSVALALDEQFFGPGTRLTVL.

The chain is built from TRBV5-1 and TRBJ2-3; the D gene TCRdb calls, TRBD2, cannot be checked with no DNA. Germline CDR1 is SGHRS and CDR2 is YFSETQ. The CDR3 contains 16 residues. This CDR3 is CASSLGRPVVTDTQYF.

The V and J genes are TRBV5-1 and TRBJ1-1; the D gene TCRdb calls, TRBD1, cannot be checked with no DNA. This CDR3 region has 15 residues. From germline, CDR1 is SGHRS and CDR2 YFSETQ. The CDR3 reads CASSGRGRGNTEAFF.

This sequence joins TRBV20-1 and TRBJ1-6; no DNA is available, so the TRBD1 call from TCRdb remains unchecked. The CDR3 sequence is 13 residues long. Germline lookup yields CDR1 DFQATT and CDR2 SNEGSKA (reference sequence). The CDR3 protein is CSAAGRYNSPLHF.

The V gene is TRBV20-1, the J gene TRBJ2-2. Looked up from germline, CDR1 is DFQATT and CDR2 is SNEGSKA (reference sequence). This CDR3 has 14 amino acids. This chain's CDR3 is CSATPRSLTGELFF.

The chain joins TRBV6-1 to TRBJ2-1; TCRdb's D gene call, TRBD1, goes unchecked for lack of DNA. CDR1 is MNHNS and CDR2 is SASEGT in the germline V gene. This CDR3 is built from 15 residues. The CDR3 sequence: CASSLNRGVANEQFF.

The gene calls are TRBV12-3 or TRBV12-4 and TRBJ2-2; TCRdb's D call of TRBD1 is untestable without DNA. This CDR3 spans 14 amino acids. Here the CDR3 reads CASTTGANTGELFF.

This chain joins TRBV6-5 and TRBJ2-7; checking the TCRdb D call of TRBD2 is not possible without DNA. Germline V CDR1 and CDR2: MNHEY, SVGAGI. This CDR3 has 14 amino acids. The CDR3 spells CASSWGLGSYEQYF.

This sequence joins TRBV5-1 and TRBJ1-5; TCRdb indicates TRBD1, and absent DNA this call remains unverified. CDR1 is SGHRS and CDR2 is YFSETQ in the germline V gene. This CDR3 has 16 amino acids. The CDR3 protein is CASSLEGPHSNQPQHF.

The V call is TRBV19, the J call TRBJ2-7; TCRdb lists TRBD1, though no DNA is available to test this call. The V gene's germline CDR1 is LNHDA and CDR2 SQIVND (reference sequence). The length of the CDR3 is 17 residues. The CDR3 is CASSNRGWDTPSYEQYF. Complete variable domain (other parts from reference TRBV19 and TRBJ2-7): DGGITQSPKYLFRKEGQNVTLSCEQNLNHDAMYWYRQDPGQGLRLIYYSQIVNDFQKGDIAEGYSVSREKKESFPLTVTSAQKNPTAFYLCASSNRGWDTPSYEQYFGPGTRLTVT.

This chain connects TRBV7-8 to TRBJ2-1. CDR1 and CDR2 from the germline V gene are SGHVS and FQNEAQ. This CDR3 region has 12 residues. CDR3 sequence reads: CASSAGVWEQFF.

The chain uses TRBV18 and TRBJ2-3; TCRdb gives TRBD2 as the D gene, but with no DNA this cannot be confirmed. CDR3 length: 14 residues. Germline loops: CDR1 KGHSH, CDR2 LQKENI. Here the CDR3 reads CASSIGTPSDTQYF.

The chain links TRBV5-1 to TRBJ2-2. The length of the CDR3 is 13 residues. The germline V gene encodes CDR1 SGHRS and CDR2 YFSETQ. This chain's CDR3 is CASTGSYTGELFF.